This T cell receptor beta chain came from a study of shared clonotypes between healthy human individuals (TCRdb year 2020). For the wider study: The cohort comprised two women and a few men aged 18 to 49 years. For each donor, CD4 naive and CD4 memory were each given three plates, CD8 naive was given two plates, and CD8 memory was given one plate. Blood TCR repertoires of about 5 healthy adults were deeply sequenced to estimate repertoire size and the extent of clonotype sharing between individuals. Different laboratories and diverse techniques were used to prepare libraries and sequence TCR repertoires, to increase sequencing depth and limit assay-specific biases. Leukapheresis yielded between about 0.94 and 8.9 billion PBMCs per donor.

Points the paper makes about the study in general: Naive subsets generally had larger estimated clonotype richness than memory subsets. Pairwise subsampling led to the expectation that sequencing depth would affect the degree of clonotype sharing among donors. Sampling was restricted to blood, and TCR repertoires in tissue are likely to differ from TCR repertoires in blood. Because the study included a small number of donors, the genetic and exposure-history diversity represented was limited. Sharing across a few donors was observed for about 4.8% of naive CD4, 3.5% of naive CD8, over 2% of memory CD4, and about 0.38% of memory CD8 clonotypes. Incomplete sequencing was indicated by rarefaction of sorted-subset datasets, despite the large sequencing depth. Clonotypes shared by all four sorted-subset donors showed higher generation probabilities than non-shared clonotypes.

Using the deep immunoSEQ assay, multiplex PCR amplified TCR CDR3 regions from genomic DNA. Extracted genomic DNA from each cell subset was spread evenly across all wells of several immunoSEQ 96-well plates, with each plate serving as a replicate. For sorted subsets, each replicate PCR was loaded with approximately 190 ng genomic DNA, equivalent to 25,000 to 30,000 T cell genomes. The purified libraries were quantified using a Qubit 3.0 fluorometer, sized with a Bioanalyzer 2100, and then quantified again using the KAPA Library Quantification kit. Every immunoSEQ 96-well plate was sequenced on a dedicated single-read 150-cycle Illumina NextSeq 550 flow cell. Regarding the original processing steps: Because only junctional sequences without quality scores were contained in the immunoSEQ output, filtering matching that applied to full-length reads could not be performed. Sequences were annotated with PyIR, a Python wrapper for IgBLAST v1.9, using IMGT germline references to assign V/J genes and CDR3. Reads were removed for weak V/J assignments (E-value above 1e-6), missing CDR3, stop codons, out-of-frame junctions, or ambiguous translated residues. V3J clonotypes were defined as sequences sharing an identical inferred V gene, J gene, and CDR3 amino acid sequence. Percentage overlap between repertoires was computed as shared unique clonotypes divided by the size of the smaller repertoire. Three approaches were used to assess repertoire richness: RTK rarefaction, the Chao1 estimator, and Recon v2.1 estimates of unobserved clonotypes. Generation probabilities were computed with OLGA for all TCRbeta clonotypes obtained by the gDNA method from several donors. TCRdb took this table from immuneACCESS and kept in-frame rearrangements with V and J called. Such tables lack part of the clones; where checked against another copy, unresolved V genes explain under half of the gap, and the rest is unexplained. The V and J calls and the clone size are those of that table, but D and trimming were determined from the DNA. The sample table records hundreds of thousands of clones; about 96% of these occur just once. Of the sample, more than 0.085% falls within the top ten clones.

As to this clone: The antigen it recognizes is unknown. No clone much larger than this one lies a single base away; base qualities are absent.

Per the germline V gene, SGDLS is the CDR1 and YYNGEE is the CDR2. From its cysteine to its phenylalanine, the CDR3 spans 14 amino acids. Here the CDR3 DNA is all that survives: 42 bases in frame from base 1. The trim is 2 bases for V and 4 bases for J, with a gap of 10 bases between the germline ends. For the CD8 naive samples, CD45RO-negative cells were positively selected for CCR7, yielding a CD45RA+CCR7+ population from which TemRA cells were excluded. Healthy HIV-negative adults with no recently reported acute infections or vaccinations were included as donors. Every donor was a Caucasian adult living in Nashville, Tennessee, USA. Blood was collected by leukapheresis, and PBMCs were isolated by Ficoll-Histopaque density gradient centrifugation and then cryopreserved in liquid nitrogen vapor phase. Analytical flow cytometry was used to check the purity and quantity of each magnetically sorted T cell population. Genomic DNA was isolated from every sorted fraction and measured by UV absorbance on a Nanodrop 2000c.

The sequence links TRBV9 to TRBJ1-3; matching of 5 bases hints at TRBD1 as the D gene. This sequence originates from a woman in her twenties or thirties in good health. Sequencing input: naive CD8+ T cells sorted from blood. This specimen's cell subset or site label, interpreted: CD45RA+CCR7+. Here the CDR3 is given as CASSVEGTGNTIYF. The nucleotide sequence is TGTGCCAGCAGCGTTGAGGGGACGGGAAACACCATATATTTT.